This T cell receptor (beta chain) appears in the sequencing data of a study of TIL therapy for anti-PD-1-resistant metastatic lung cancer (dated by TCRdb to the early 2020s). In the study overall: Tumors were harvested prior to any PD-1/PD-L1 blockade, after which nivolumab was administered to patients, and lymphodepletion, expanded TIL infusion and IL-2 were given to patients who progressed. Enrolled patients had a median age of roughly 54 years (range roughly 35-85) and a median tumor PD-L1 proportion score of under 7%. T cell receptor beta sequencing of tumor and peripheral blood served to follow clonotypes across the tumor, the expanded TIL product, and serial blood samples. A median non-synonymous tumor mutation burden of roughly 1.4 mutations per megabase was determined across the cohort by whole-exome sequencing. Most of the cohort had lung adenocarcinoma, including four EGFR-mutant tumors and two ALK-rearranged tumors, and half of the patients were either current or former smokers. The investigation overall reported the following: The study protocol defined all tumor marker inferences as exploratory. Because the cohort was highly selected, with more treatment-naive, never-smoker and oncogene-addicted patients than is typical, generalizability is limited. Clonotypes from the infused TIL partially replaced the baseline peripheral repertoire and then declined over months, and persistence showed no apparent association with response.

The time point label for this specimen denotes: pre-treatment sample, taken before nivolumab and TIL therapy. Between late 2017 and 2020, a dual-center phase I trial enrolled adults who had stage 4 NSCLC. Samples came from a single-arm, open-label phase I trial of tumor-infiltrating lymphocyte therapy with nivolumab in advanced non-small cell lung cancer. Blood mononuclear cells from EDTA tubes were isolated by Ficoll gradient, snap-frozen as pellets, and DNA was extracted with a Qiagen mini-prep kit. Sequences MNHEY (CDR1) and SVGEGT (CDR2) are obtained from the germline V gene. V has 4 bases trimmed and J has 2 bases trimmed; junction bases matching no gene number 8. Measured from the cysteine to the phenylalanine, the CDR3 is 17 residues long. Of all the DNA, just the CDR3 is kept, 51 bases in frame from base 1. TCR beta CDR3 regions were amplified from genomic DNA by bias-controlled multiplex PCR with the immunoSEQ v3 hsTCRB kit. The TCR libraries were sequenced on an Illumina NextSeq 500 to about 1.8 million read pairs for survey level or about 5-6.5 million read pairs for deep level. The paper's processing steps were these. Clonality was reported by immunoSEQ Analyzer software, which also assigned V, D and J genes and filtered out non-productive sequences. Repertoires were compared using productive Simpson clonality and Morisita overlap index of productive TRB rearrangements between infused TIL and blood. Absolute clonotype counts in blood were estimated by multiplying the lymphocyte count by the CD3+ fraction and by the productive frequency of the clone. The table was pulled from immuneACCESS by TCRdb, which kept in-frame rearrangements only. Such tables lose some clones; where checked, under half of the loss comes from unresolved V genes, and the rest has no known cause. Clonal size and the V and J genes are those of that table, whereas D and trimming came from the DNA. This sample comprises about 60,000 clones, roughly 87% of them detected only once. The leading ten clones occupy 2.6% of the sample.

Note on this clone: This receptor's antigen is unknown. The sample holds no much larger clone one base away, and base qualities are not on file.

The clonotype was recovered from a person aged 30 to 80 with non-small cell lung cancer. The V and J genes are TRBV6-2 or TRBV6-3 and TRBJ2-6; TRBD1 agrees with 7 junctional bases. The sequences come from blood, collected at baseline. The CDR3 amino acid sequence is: CASSLGKDRAGANVLTF. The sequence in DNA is TGTGCCAGCAGTTTAGGGAAAGACAGGGCTGGGGCCAACGTCCTGACTTTC.